A selection of T cell receptor beta chains follows, all from one sample in a study of cytomegalovirus exposure and HLA in healthy donors. The assay was immunoSEQ multiplex PCR, and TCRdb's table has in-frame clones only and misses some. The sample has approximately 150,000 clones; roughly 80% are singletons. The specimen was PBMCs. The receptors shown here come from a young man in good health and CMV-seropositive. CDR3s include the opening cysteine and the closing phenylalanine or tryptophan. The D gene is left open where the match is weak. Clone size, where shown, is once, few, many, or a class for clones that have expanded.

>NA|TRBD2|TRBJ2-1|TRBV6-4
TGTGCCAGCAGTGAACAAGCGGGAGTAGTGGATGAGCAGTTCTTC
CASSEQAGVVDEQFF
>NA|TRBD1|TRBJ2-1|TRBV13
TGTGCCAGCAGCTTACAGGGACAGGGTACGGACTATGAGCAGTTCTTC
CASSLQGQGTDYEQFF
>NA|TRBD2|TRBJ2-2|TRBV10-3
TGTGCCATCACCCCCTCCGGGGGACTAAACACCGGGGAGCTGTTTTTT
CAITPSGGLNTGELFF
>NA|TRBD1|TRBJ1-2|TRBV7-2
TGTGCCAGCAGCTTAGGGGGACAGGGGGCGACCTATGGCTACACCTTC
CASSLGGQGATYGYTF
>NA|NA|TRBJ2-7|TRBV6-5
TGTGCCAGCAGCCTGGACAGTTCGAGCTCCTACGAGCAGTACTTC
CASSLDSSSSYEQYF
>NA|TRBD1|TRBJ1-1|TRBV19
TGTGCCAGTAGGAGTGGGGGACAGACCCAGAACACTGAAGCTTTCTTT
CASRSGGQTQNTEAFF
>NA|NA|TRBJ2-4|TRBV5-4
TGTGCCAGCAGCACGAGACAGAAAAACATTCAGTACTTC
CASSTRQKNIQYF
>few|TRBD2|TRBJ2-1|TRBV4-3
TGCGCCAGCAGCCAAGATCGGCTATCGGGGGGGCTGGACAATGAGCAGTTCTTC
CASSQDRLSGGLDNEQFF
>NA|TRBD2|TRBJ2-1|TRBV4-2
TGTGCCAGCAGCCAAGCGTATGCTAGCGGGAGGGGGGACAATGAGCAGTTCTTC
CASSQAYASGRGDNEQFF
>NA|TRBD1|TRBJ1-2|TRBV7-8
TGTGCCAGCAGCCCTATGGGGGCCGGGACAGCGTGGAGCGGCTACACCTTC
CASSPMGAGTAWSGYTF
>few|NA|TRBJ2-1|TRBV7-9
TGTGCCAGCACCACTAATTACAATGAGCAGTTCTTC
CASTTNYNEQFF
>NA|NA|TRBJ1-2|TRBV5-1
TGCGCCAGCAGCTTGGCTGGACAATCTACTCCCACCTTC
CASSLAGQSTPTF
>once|NA|TRBJ2-5|TRBV11-2
TGTGCCAGCAGCTTTGGACGGGGAGCCCAAGAGACCCAGTACTTC
CASSFGRGAQETQYF
>NA|NA|TRBJ2-5|TRBV29-1
TGCAGCGCCCTCCTCCCACAGGGATTGTTAGAGACCCAGTACTTC
CSALLPQGLLETQYF
>NA|TRBD1|TRBJ2-5|TRBV7-9
TGTGCCAGCAGCTTAAAGGAGGACAGGGGGATCGGGGAGACCCAGTACTTC
CASSLKEDRGIGETQYF
>NA|TRBD2|TRBJ2-1|TRBV6-1
TGTGCCAGCAGTGAACCGGGACTAGGGTCCAATGAGCAGTTCTTC
CASSEPGLGSNEQFF
>NA|TRBD2|TRBJ2-5|TRBV6-5
TGTGCCAGCAGCATGCGGTTGCTGGTCGGGGGGCAGTACTTC
CASSMRLLVGGQYF
>NA|TRBD1|TRBJ1-1|TRBV6-5
TGTGCCAGCAGTTACGGGACAGGGACCATTGAAGCTTTCTTT
CASSYGTGTIEAFF
>NA|TRBD2|TRBJ2-1|TRBV5-1
TGCGCCAGCAGCGCGACTAGCGGGGCTTATGAGCAGTTCTTC
CASSATSGAYEQFF
>few|NA|TRBJ2-7|TRBV27
TGTGCCAGCAGGACATTAGGCTACGAGCAGTACTTC
CASRTLGYEQYF
>NA|NA|TRBJ1-1|TRBV18
TGTGCCAGCTCACCTTGGACAGTGAACACTGAAGCTTTCTTT
CASSPWTVNTEAFF
>NA|TRBD1|TRBJ2-7|TRBV5-1
TGCGCCACTACCCCCGGGGAGGGGACAGGGCCCTACGAGCAGTACTTC
CATTPGEGTGPYEQYF
>NA|TRBD2|TRBJ2-7|TRBV11-2
TGTGCCAGCAGCTCCCCCTCCCTAGCGGGCACCTACGAGCAGTACTTC
CASSSPSLAGTYEQYF
>NA|TRBD2|TRBJ2-3|TRBV9
TGTGCCAGCAGCTCTATGACTAGCGGGAGTGCAGATACGCAGTATTTT
CASSSMTSGSADTQYF
>NA|TRBD2|TRBJ2-7|TRBV11-2
TGTGCCAGCAGCTCGACTAGCGGGGTTTACGAGCAGTACTTC
CASSSTSGVYEQYF
>NA|NA|TRBJ2-5|TRBV7-9
TGTGCCAGCAGCTTAGTTCAGGGTACAGAGACCCAGTACTTC
CASSLVQGTETQYF
>NA|NA|TRBJ1-1|TRBV7-2
TGTGCCAGCAGCTTCACAGAGAACACTGAAGCTTTCTTT
CASSFTENTEAFF
>NA|NA|TRBJ2-5|TRBV19
TGTGCCAGTAGGGAGACAGGTATGGGAGAGACCCAGTACTTC
CASRETGMGETQYF
>NA|TRBD2|TRBJ2-1|TRBV6-4
TGTGCCAGCAGCGGAACTAGCGGGAGTAGCAATGAGCAGTTCTTC
CASSGTSGSSNEQFF
>NA|TRBD1|TRBJ2-3|TRBV7-2
TGTGCCAGCAGCCTTCAGGGGGCGCGAACAGATACGCAGTATTTT
CASSLQGARTDTQYF
>NA|NA|TRBJ1-1|TRBV11-3
TGTGCCAGCAGCTTTGGGGCTAGCACTGAAGCTTTCTTT
CASSFGASTEAFF
>NA|NA|TRBJ2-3|TRBV9
TGTGCCAGCAGCGTAGGGTATGGGGGGAGCACAGATACGCAGTATTTT
CASSVGYGGSTDTQYF
>NA|TRBD2|TRBJ2-1|TRBV9
TGTGCCAGCAGCGTAGGCCTAGCGGCCTACAATGAGCAGTTCTTC
CASSVGLAAYNEQFF
>NA|NA|TRBJ1-1|TRBV4-3
TGCGCCAGCAGCCAGAAACTGAGGGTCACTGAAGCTTTCTTT
CASSQKLRVTEAFF
>NA|NA|TRBJ1-3|TRBV7-9
TGTGCCAGCAGCTTAGGGGGGCTCGGAAACACCATATATTTT
CASSLGGLGNTIYF
>NA|TRBD1|TRBJ1-2|TRBV5-4
TGTGCCAGCAGCACAGGGGCCGCGTATGGCTACACCTTC
CASSTGAAYGYTF
>NA|TRBD2|TRBJ2-1|TRBV5-5
TGTGCCAGCAGCTTGGGACTAGCGGGGGACTACAATGAGCAGTTCTTC
CASSLGLAGDYNEQFF
>NA|NA|TRBJ2-1|TRBV29-1
TGCAGCGTTGATCGCAGCAATGAGCAGTTCTTC
CSVDRSNEQFF
>NA|NA|TRBJ2-3|TRBV6-1
TGTGCCAGCCCCGGGAGATCGACTAGCACAGATACGCAGTATTTT
CASPGRSTSTDTQYF
>once|NA|TRBJ1-3|TRBV28
TGTGCCAGCACCTCCTCTGGAAACACCATATATTTT
CASTSSGNTIYF
>few|TRBD2|TRBJ2-3|TRBV11-2
TGTGCCAGCAGCTACGGACTAGCGGGGGGGCTTGGCACAGATACGCAGTATTTT
CASSYGLAGGLGTDTQYF
>NA|TRBD1|TRBJ2-2|TRBV7-9
TGTGCCAGCAGCTTAACCGGGACAGAGAACACCGGGGAGCTGTTTTTT
CASSLTGTENTGELFF
>NA|NA|TRBJ2-2|TRBV2
TGTGCCAGCAGTGAAGCCAGGGGTTTCGCCGGGGAGCTGTTTTTT
CASSEARGFAGELFF
>NA|NA|TRBJ2-7|TRBV25-1
TGTGCCAGGACCCCCTGTCGGGTCTACGAGCAGTACTTC
CARTPCRVYEQYF
>few|TRBD1|TRBJ1-1|TRBV7-2
TGTGCCAGCAGCGGCGACAGGGAAACTGAAGCTTTCTTT
CASSGDRETEAFF
>NA|NA|TRBJ2-5|TRBV19
TGTGCCAGTAGTATAAGGGGAGAGACCCAGTACTTC
CASSIRGETQYF
>few|NA|TRBJ1-4|TRBV6-1
TGTGCCAGCAGTGAAGGGGCAGCAAATGAAAAACTGTTTTTT
CASSEGAANEKLFF
>NA|NA|TRBJ2-6|TRBV2
TGTGCCAGCAGTGTAGCAGCTTCTGGGGCCAACGTCCTGACTTTC
CASSVAASGANVLTF
>NA|TRBD2|TRBJ2-7|TRBV4-3
TGCGCCAGCAGCCTCCGGCGGGGGGCTTACGAGCAGTACTTC
CASSLRRGAYEQYF
>NA|NA|TRBJ1-1|TRBV28
TGTGCCAGCAGCCCCCCGGGGGTCACTGAAGCTTTCTTT
CASSPPGVTEAFF
>NA|TRBD1|TRBJ2-2|TRBV15
TGTGCCACCAGCGGACACCCGGGACAGGGTATATTCGGGGAGCTGTTTTTT
CATSGHPGQGIFGELFF
>NA|TRBD1|TRBJ1-5|TRBV30
TGTGCCTGGGACGACAGGGGCGATCAGCCCCAGCATTTT
CAWDDRGDQPQHF